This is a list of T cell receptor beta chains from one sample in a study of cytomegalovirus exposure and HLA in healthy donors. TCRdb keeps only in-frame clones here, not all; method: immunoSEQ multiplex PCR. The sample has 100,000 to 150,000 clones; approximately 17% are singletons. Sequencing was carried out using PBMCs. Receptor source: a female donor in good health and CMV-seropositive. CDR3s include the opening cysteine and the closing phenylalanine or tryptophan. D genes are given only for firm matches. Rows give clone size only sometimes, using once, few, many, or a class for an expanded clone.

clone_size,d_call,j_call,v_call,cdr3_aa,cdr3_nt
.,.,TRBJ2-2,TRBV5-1,CASSLAGVDTGELFF,TGCGCCAGCAGCTTGGCAGGGGTTGACACCGGGGAGCTGTTTTTT
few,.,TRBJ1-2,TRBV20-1,CSASLGAGRTF,TGCAGTGCTAGTTTGGGGGCAGGGCGCACCTTC
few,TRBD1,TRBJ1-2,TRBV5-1,CASRDRENYGYTF,TGCGCCAGCCGGGACAGGGAAAACTATGGCTACACCTTC
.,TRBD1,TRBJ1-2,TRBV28,CASSSGQGYGYTF,TGTGCCAGCAGCTCGGGACAGGGGTATGGCTACACCTTC
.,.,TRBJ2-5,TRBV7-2,CASSLGGLFGETQYF,TGTGCCAGCAGCTTAGGTGGACTGTTTGGGGAGACCCAGTACTTC
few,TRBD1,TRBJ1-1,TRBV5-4,CASSRDRGNTEAFF,TGTGCCAGCAGCCGGGACAGGGGGAACACTGAAGCTTTCTTT
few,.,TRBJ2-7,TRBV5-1,CASSPGTRLEEQYF,TGCGCCAGCAGCCCAGGGACAAGGTTGGAAGAGCAGTACTTC
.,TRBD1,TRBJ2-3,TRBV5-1,CASSLEKGAVSPDTQYF,TGCGCCAGCAGCTTGGAGAAGGGGGCTGTCTCTCCAGATACGCAGTATTTT
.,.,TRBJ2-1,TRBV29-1,CSVEWEYNEQFF,TGCAGCGTTGAGTGGGAGTACAATGAGCAGTTCTTC
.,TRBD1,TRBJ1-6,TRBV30,CAWSAQGRRIGYNSPLHF,TGTGCCTGGAGTGCACAGGGGAGGAGGATAGGATATAATTCACCCCTCCACTTT
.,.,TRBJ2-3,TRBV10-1,CASSPGIPDTQYF,TGCGCCAGCAGTCCGGGGATCCCAGATACGCAGTATTTT
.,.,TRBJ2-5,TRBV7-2,CASSLAAGLETQYF,TGTGCCAGCAGCTTAGCGGCGGGGCTGGAGACCCAGTACTTC
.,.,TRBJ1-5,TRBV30,CAWSLGITNQPQHF,TGTGCCTGGAGCCTCGGGATCACAAATCAGCCCCAGCATTTT
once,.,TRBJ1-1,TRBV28,CASGRGGTEAFF,TGTGCCAGCGGGAGAGGTGGTACTGAAGCTTTCTTT
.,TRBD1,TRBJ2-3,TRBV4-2,CASSPGRGRTLETDTQYF,TGTGCCAGCAGCCCAGGAAGGGGGCGGACGCTGGAAACAGATACGCAGTATTTT
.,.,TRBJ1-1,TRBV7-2,CASLGGVNTEAFF,TGTGCCAGTCTGGGGGGGGTTAACACTGAAGCTTTCTTT
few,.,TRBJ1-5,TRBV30,CAWSVSSSKPQHF,TGTGCCTGGAGCGTTTCCTCCAGTAAGCCCCAGCATTTT
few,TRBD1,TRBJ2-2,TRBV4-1,CASSLNYNPGGGSTGELFF,TGCGCCAGCAGCCTCAACTACAACCCAGGGGGCGGTAGCACCGGGGAGCTGTTTTTT
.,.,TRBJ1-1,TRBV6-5,CASTSDRPWNTEAFF,TGTGCCAGCACCTCCGACAGACCTTGGAACACTGAAGCTTTCTTT
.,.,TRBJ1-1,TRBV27,CASSLAGNTEAFF,TGTGCCAGCAGTTTAGCAGGGAACACTGAAGCTTTCTTT
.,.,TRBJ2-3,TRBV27,CASSPLSGGWVTDTQYF,TGTGCCAGCAGTCCTCTTAGCGGAGGATGGGTCACAGATACGCAGTATTTT
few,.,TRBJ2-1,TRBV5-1,CASSWRRDNEQFF,TGCGCCAGCAGCTGGAGGCGGGACAATGAGCAGTTCTTC
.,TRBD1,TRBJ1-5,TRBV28,CASRWTGGGQPQHF,TGTGCCAGCAGGTGGACAGGGGGCGGTCAGCCCCAGCATTTT
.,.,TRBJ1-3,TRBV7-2,CASSSSSGNTIYF,TGTGCCAGCAGCTCGAGCTCTGGAAACACCATATATTTT
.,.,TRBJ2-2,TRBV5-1,CASSNRAGDTGELFF,TGCGCCAGCAGCAATCGAGCGGGCGACACCGGGGAGCTGTTTTTT
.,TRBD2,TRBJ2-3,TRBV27,CASSFESGIYTQYF,TGTGCCAGCAGTTTCGAAAGCGGGATATATACGCAGTATTTT
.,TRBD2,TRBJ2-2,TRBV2,CASRGLAGPGELFF,TGTGCCAGCCGGGGACTAGCTGGTCCCGGGGAGCTGTTTTTT
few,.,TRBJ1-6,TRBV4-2,CASSQDLSSYNSPLHF,TGTGCCAGCAGCCAAGATCTGAGCTCCTATAATTCACCCCTCCACTTT
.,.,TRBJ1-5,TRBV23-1,CASSPRFNQPQHF,TGCGCCAGCAGTCCCAGGTTCAATCAGCCCCAGCATTTT
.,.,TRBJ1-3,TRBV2,CASRPRSGGNTIYF,TGTGCCAGCCGGCCCAGATCGGGGGGAAACACCATATATTTT
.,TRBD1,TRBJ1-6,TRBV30,CAWSNTDRGSYNSPLHF,TGTGCCTGGAGTAACACGGACAGGGGCTCCTATAATTCACCCCTCCACTTT
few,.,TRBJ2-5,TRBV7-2,CASSRASRFQETQYF,TGTGCCAGCAGCCGAGCATCCCGATTCCAAGAGACCCAGTACTTC
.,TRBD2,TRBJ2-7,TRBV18,CASSPVGTSGRSTYEQYF,TGTGCCAGCTCACCAGTGGGGACTAGCGGGAGGAGCACCTACGAGCAGTACTTC
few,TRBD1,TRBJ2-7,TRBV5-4,CASSLEDRVAYEQYF,TGTGCCAGCAGCTTGGAGGACAGGGTCGCCTACGAGCAGTACTTC
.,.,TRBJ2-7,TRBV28,CASSLSGRNYEQYF,TGTGCCAGCAGTTTATCAGGTCGGAATTACGAGCAGTACTTC
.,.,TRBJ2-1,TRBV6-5,CASSYYKGLYEQFF,TGTGCCAGCAGTTACTATAAGGGGTTATATGAGCAGTTCTTC
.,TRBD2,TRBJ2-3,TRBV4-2,CASSQGRGVGDTQYF,TGTGCCAGCAGCCAAGGGCGGGGGGTAGGAGATACGCAGTATTTT
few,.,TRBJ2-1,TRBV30,CAWSWLGAHEQFF,TGTGCCTGGAGTTGGTTGGGAGCGCACGAGCAGTTCTTC
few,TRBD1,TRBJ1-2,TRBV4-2,CASSQDIRTGGKGGYTF,TGTGCCAGCAGCCAAGATATTAGGACAGGGGGAAAAGGTGGCTACACCTTC
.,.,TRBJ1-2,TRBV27,CASSTIRQKGYTF,TGTGCCAGCAGTACCATCAGACAGAAAGGCTACACCTTC
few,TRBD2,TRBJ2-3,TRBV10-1,CASSGGLGGTDTQYF,TGCGCCAGCAGTGGGGGACTAGGGGGCACAGATACGCAGTATTTT
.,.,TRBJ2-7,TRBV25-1,CASSAFYEQYF,TGTGCCAGCAGTGCCTTCTACGAGCAGTACTTC
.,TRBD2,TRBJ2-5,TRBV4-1,CASSQVASGRGETQYF,TGCGCCAGCAGCCAGGTGGCTAGCGGGAGAGGGGAGACCCAGTACTTC
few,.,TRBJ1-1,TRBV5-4,CASSLDSLMNTEAFF,TGTGCCAGCAGCCTGGACAGCCTCATGAACACTGAAGCTTTCTTT
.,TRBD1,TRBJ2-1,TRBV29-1,CSVEGGQGFNEQFF,TGCAGCGTGGAAGGGGGACAGGGCTTTAATGAGCAGTTCTTC
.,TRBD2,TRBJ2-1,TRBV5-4,CASSLWASGKGNEQFF,TGTGCCAGCAGCTTGTGGGCTAGCGGTAAGGGCAATGAGCAGTTCTTC
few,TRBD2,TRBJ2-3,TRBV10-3,CAISGGSGSTDTQYF,TGTGCCATCAGTGGGGGTAGCGGGAGCACAGATACGCAGTATTTT